Below, one TCR beta chain is given with its context. Its antigen is not identified. The data belong to a study of vaccination effects on CD4 cells after COVID-19. Culture proceeded for nine to eleven days, and CD4+ T cells were then isolated. The germline CDR1 and CDR2 sequences are MDHEN and SYDVKM. The junction had 1 base not matched to a gene; V was cut back by 6 bases and J by 7 bases. This CDR3 contains 11 residues. Some clones are missing from TCRdb's copy, which holds only in-frame ones; the method was immunoSEQ multiplex PCR. The table has 65,000 to 80,000 clones, roughly three quarters seen once.

Sequenced material: CD4+ T cells from PBMCs cultured without peptide, taken before COVID-19 vaccination. The receptor's source is a human donor who received a COVID-19 vaccine. J is TRBJ2-7 and V is TRBV28; TRBD1 matches 9 bases. The CDR3 coding sequence is TGTGCCAGCAGGGGGACAGGGGAGCAGTACGTC. Its translation: CASRGTGEQYV.